The 11 T cell receptor beta chains below were found in one sample sequenced in a study of blood T cell repertoires in COVID-19. Measured with immunoSEQ multiplex PCR; TCRdb has only the in-frame clones, and not every one. Seen here are some 120,000 clones, 70% to 90% observed once, and the top ten hold approximately 20%. Sequenced input: peripheral blood. The source of these receptors is a woman aged 45 to 65 who had recovered from COVID-19.

This clone has a handful of counts. This CDR3 is CASSSGLYSYEQYF. The CDR3 DNA is TGTGCCAGCAGTTCAGGGCTCTATTCCTACGAGCAGTACTTC. The chain links TRBV6-2 or TRBV6-3 to TRBJ2-7; possible D gene TRBD1, 5 bases. Germline V gene data show CDR1 as MNHEY and CDR2 as SVGEGT. The CDR3 sequence is 14 residues long. V lost 4 bases and J 1 base, leaving 11 bases between the germline ends.

V usage is TRBV2 and J usage is TRBJ2-7, with D tentatively TRBD2 (7 bases). Between the trimmed V and J ends, which lost 8 bases and 3 bases, there was a span of 14 bases. The germline gives CDR1 SNHLY, CDR2 FYNNEI. The CDR3 sequence is 13 residues long. The CDR3, as DNA: TGTGCCAGCTTGAACAGGGAGGGCTACGAGCAGTACTTC. Translation: CASLNREGYEQYF.

The chain joins TRBV2 to TRBJ1-6; D call uncertain. The germline gives CDR1 SNHLY, CDR2 FYNNEI. The CDR3 sequence is 12 residues long. V shed 7 bases and J shed 9 bases, with 10 bases lying between them. This CDR3 reads CASTREISPLHF. The CDR3 DNA follows: TGTGCCAGCACTCGGGAAATTTCACCCCTCCACTTT.

The V gene is TRBV5-1, the J gene TRBJ2-7; weak D call: TRBD2 (6 bases). The CDR3 length is 13 residues. The V end lost 0 bases, the J end lost 6 bases, and 10 bases lay between the germline ends. The V gene's germline CDR1 is SGHRS and CDR2 YFSETQ. CDR3 loop: CASSLGAGSEQYF. The CDR3 region has the DNA TGCGCCAGCAGCTTGGGGGCGGGAAGCGAGCAGTACTTC.

The rearrangement joins TRBV7-9 to TRBJ2-5; TRBD2 might be the D (6 bases). The CDR3 spans 15 residues. V was pared by 4 bases and J by 5 bases, with 17 bases between. Germline loops: CDR1 SEHNR, CDR2 FQNEAQ (reference sequence). CDR3 loop: CASSSGGPNIETQYF. The CDR3 DNA follows: TGTGCCAGCAGCTCCGGGGGACCAAATATCGAGACCCAGTACTTC.

This chain connects TRBV5-6 to TRBJ1-6, with 8 bases matching TRBD1. Germline V gives CDR1 SGHDT, CDR2 YYEEEE. V dropped 1 base and J dropped 5; count of bases not matched to a gene: 8. The CDR3 runs to 17 residues. The CDR3 DNA follows: TGTGCCAGCAGCTTGCCTGTGGACAGGGCCAATAATTCACCCCTCCACTTT. Translating it yields CASSLPVDRANNSPLHF. Together with reference TRBV5-6 and TRBJ1-6, the CDR3 gives the full variable domain: DAGVTQSPTHLIKTRGQQVTLRCSPKSGHDTVSWYQQALGQGPQFIFQYYEEEERQRGNFPDRFSGHQFPNYSSELNVNALLLGDSALYLCASSLPVDRANNSPLHFGNGTRLTVT.

V usage is TRBV19 and J usage is TRBJ1-6; no firm D call. Trimming left V 8 bases short and J 7 bases short, with 18 bases between. The CDR3 loop spans 15 amino acids. Germline V CDR1 and CDR2: LNHDA, SQIVND (reference sequence). CDR3 in DNA: TGTGCCAGTGGGCTTAACGGGAGAGCAAATTCACCCCTCCACTTT. Translation gives CASGLNGRANSPLHF.

This rearrangement joins TRBV10-3 to TRBJ2-7, with D unclear. V was cut by 0 bases and J by 6 bases, with 9 bases left in between. Germline V gives CDR1 ENHRY, CDR2 SYGVKD. The length of the CDR3 is 13 residues. This CDR3 is CAISESLETEQYF. The CDR3 region has the DNA TGTGCCATCAGTGAGTCCCTAGAAACCGAGCAGTACTTC.

This chain links TRBV7-6 with TRBJ2-5; maybe TRBD2 (6 bases). The CDR3 length is 15 residues. Germline V gene lookup returns CDR1 SGHVS and CDR2 FNYEAQ. The V end lost 5 bases, the J end lost 1 base, and 14 bases lay between the germline ends. This chain's CDR3 is CASSPRPSAQETQYF. CDR3 bases: TGTGCCAGCAGCCCCCGTCCTAGCGCCCAAGAGACCCAGTACTTC.

The rearrangement links TRBV5-1 to TRBJ1-2; 7 nucleotides align to TRBD1. Trimming cost V 0 bases and J 0 bases; bases outside gene matches: 14. Germline V gene data show CDR1 as SGHRS and CDR2 as YFSETQ. The CDR3 contains 19 residues. CDR3 nucleotides: TGCGCCAGCAGCTTGGAACCTGGGGGAAGGGGGCAGACTAACTATGGCTACACCTTC. Encoded protein: CASSLEPGGRGQTNYGYTF.

The chain combines TRBV6-1 with TRBJ2-1; 9 nucleotides align to TRBD1. With 3 bases clipped from V and 3 bases from J, the junction kept 3 bases outside the gene matches. The CDR3 is made up of 15 amino acids. Germline CDR1 and CDR2: MNHNS and SASEGT. CDR3 in amino acids: CASSEDRGNYNEQFF. The CDR3 nucleotides are TGTGCCAGCAGTGAGGACAGGGGAAACTACAATGAGCAGTTCTTC.